This TCR beta chain was captured in a study of cytomegalovirus exposure and HLA in healthy donors (dated by TCRdb to 2017 to 2019). Looking at the study overall: An earlier analysis of roughly 500 of the donors reported roughly 300 Gb of sequence data and 90 million to 120 million unique TCR beta sequences obtained from approximately 180 million T cells. An early release covering roughly 640 HLA-typed donors comprised roughly 300 gigabases of sequencing data and about 90 million unique TCR sequences. Of the approximately 400 genotyped donors, about 80% fell in the genetic ancestry cluster associated with self-reported Caucasian donors. The study was designed to test whether signatures of past pathogen exposure could be identified by cataloging public T cell receptors. The study profiled the T cell repertoires of under 850 subjects by immunosequencing and related them to cytomegalovirus serostatus. Along with the roughly 700-subject first cohort, a separate validation cohort of over 90 different subjects was used. High-throughput TCR immunosequencing, statistical association of individual TCRs with disease status, and machine learning were combined to predict cytomegalovirus infection status. A later analysis re-analyzed previously published TCR beta repertoires from roughly 600 donors and added high-resolution HLA genotyping to study TCR occurrence patterns. The later analysis used no new phenotypic data to find candidate immune exposures, relying instead on TCR beta sequences and their occurrence across donors. To decide whether each TCR beta V gene segment behaved as functional or pseudogenic, an earlier analysis of 587 of the donors relied on high-throughput TCR beta sequencing. Donor age, sex, ethnicity and CMV serostatus were collected together with the repertoire data. A later genetic analysis took genome-wide SNP genotypes for about 55% of the roughly 670 donors and used that subset as a discovery cohort. All discovery cohort repertoires had been generated on a single sequencing platform. HLA typing included class I and class II loci at four-digit resolution. The number of typed donors differed by locus: roughly 629-640 for A, B, C, DRB1 and DQB1; approximately 530 for DQA1; around 580 for DPA1; and around 470 for DPB1. Because of strong linkage in the cohort, four to six DR-DQ haplotypes were treated as single units for association and clustering. Across about 370 genotyped donors of the cohort, an average of approximately 200,000 unique TCR beta nucleotide sequences per donor were sequenced, and 15% to 20% of those sequences were non-productive. Overall study outcomes, separate from this receptor: For the cohort, immune exposure information was limited to CMV serostatus. Most TCR sequences were observed very rarely across donors, whereas some public TCRs were present in many individuals. Specific HLA alleles were associated with over 15,000 TCR beta sequences at a false discovery rate of 0.05 in a later analysis. Linkage disequilibrium might explain the correlated functional status among segregating V segments, but an unknown experimental factor could not be ruled out. It was suggested by the authors that the approach could potentially be generalized to other disease states and immunological phenotypes. Because counts were too low, around 17 rarely observed V segments, including chromosome 9 orphons, were left out of the earlier analysis of some 600 of the donors. Most CMV-associated TCR beta chains appeared to be HLA-restricted in a later analysis, and the HLA associations seemed to be driven largely by CMV exposure. In a later analysis, HLA-associated TCR beta chains were found to be more clonally expanded and to have lower generation probabilities than equally common non-associated chains. A few of the identified cytomegalovirus-associated TCR beta chains were confirmed in vitro to be specific for cytomegalovirus antigens. In the study, some 180 TCR beta chains were listed as associated with cytomegalovirus. Because HLA typing was unavailable for some donors at each locus, only the typed subset was used in association tests. A further reported finding was that TCR beta sequences accurately predicted the HLA-A and HLA-B alleles for most subjects in the first cohort. In this cohort, only TCR beta chains were sequenced, and detectable features were limited by the absence of alpha or paired-chain data. An earlier analysis of some 590 of the donors showed that most TCR beta V segments appeared in productive rearrangements either about 90% or about 30% of the time, which broadly matched IMGT annotations. A cluster of highly shared sequence variants was judged likely to represent a technical artifact of the sequencing pipeline. V-gene and J-gene trimming of TCR beta chains was associated with a missense DCLRE1C variant in a later genetic analysis, and the association was replicated in an independent cohort. When HLA alleles, especially DR and DQ, strongly co-occurred, attributing TCR associations to individual alleles was difficult. According to a later analysis, parvovirus B19, influenza, CMV and Epstein-Barr virus appeared linked to several top co-occurrence clusters. According to a later analysis, TCR association rates differed among HLA loci, with DRB1 alleles showing the most associated TCRs and HLA-C alleles showing the fewest. The classifier was reported to diagnose cytomegalovirus status with high specificity and sensitivity in both the original cohort and the validation cohort. Compared with the roughly 700-donor mean, donors in an Asian-associated ancestry cluster had fewer N-insertions in productive TCRs, according to a later genetic analysis. The presence/absence analyses assumed that sequencing depth was roughly uniform across donors, and that assumption may not be true.

Concerning this clone: No cognate antigen has been identified for it. One base away there is no much larger clone; base qualities are not given.

In total, more than 500 healthy bone marrow donors made up the cohort. At the time of sampling, all cohort members were nominally healthy, though unrecorded immune exposures were likely present. The donor was CMV seronegative and was included in the group of around 320 seronegative cohort members. A peripheral blood sample was provided by each donor, and peripheral blood mononuclear cells were used for TCR beta sequencing. The Qiagen DNeasy Blood Extraction Kit was used to extract genomic DNA from the blood cell samples. Libraries came from the immunoSEQ multiplex PCR assay. For the multiplex PCR, a mixture combining 60 forward primers for TCR Vbeta segments and 13 reverse primers for TCR Jbeta segments was used. Amplification of the CDR3 region of rearranged TCR beta genes was performed with a multiplex PCR assay on genomic DNA. On the Illumina HiSeq System, the amplified TCR beta libraries were sequenced as 87-base-pair reads. The source study handled its data this way. A later analysis counted about 80 million unique TCR beta chains across the 550 to 750 repertoires, and around 9.9 million of these chains were shared by at least two donors. Raw reads were error-corrected and collapsed into unique sequences with a nearest-neighbor algorithm that merged closely related sequences to remove PCR and sequencing errors. V, D and J gene segments were assigned by aligning CDR3 sequences to IMGT reference sequences. For a sequence to be retained, a match of at least six nucleotides to both a V gene segment and a J gene segment was required. A rearrangement was called productive if the CDR3 had no stop codons and remained in frame with V and J, and every other rearrangement was called non-productive. CDR3 was defined according to IMGT convention as the region running from the second conserved V-encoded cysteine to the conserved J-encoded phenylalanine. In an earlier analysis of just under 600 of the donors, sequences lacking an unambiguous match to a single V gene segment were excluded. An earlier analysis of over 450 of the donors classified V segments as functional when productive rearrangements were above 56.7% and as segregating when the standard deviation between donors was above 5%. A statistical classification framework was developed to diagnose cytomegalovirus status using the catalog of TCR beta chain sequences. V and J gene assignment, in a later analysis, came from comparing TCR nucleotide sequences with IMGT/GENE-DB human TR gene sequences. The TCRdist pipeline was used in a later analysis to assign CDR3 sequences and most-parsimonious VDJ recombination scenarios. In a later analysis, each TCR beta chain was defined by its CDR3 amino acid sequence together with its V-gene family, and reads lacking a unique V-gene family were excluded. As a way to deal with suspected cross-contamination and a sequencing artifact, a later analysis dropped 592 nucleotide sequences that were highly shared and had low generation probability. In a later analysis, a clonal expansion index was calculated for each public chain from normalized within-repertoire ranks of inferred template counts. In a later analysis, generation probabilities were computed with a VDJ recombination model fitted to out-of-frame rearrangements, and the resulting probabilities were checked against IGoR. A later analysis scored TCR-TCR, TCR-HLA and TCR-CMV co-occurrence with hypergeometric tests, applying a repertoire-size bias correction to TCR pairs. A later analysis estimated false discovery rates by permuting HLA or CMV assignments 20 times. A later analysis grouped co-occurring TCRs with DBSCAN, adding TCRdist sequence similarity when clustering within HLA-allele-positive subsets. For co-occurrence clustering, repertoires with fewer than 30,000 or more than 120,000 public chains were excluded, along with roughly 5 repertoires with anomalous nucleotide sharing. TCRdb mirrors the immuneACCESS table, restricted to in-frame sequences. Some clones are absent from its copies; in checked studies, under half trace to an unresolved V gene, and the reason for the others is unknown. The DNA was the basis for D and trimming; V, J and clone size are from that table. Within this sample are some 160,000 clones, with approximately 80% of them counted one time only. The ten most abundant clones make up 1.6% of the sample.

The source material was PBMCs. This receptor was obtained from a woman in her twenties or thirties in good health and CMV-seronegative.

The CDR3 reads as follows: CASSLLSGRGYNEQFF. Read as DNA, the sequence is TGTGCCAGCAGTTTGCTTAGCGGGAGGGGTTACAATGAGCAGTTCTTC. The chain links TRBV27 with TRBJ2-1, with 11 junctional bases fitting TRBD2. Compared with germline, V lacks 3 bases and J lacks 4 bases; bases without a gene match: 5. There are 16 amino acids in the CDR3, from cysteine to phenylalanine inclusive. Just CDR3 DNA is preserved here, 48 bases in frame from base 1. CDR1 and CDR2, per the germline V gene (reference sequence), are MNHEY and SMNVEV.